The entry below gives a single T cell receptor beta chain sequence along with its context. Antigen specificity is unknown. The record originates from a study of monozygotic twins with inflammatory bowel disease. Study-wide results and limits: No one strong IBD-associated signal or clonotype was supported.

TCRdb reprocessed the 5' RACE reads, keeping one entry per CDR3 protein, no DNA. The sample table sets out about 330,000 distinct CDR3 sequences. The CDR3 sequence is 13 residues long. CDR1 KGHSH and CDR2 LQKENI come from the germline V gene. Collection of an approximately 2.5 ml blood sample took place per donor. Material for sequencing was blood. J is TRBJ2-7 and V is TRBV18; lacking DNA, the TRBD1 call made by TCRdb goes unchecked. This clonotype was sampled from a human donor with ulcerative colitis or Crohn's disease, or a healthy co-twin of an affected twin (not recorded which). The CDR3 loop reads CASSPPGRDEQYF. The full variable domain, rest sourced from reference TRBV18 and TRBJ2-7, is NAGVMQNPRHLVRRRGQEARLRCSPMKGHSHVYWYRQLPEEGLKFMVYLQKENIIDESGMPKERFSAEFPKEGPSILRIQQVVRGDSAAYFCASSPPGRDEQYFGPGTRLTVT.